Shown below are 17 T cell receptor beta chains from a single sample sequenced in a study of shared clonotypes between healthy human individuals. Profiled with immunoSEQ multiplex PCR; TCRdb holds only in-frame clones, not every one. The table has millions of clones, approximately 95% seen once. Sample: naive CD4+ T cells sorted from blood. Subset described: CD45RA+ positively selected. These receptors were taken from a man aged 18 to 29 in good health.

The chain is built from TRBV4-3 and TRBJ1-2; D is unresolved. The CDR3 consists of 16 residues. Germline-derived CDR1 and CDR2 are LGHNA and YSLEER. Trimming stripped 0 bases from V and 7 bases from J, with 18 bases between. The CDR3 sequence is CASSQDRGSSLTGYTF. The CDR3 DNA is TGCGCCAGCAGCCAAGATCGCGGCAGCTCTCTAACTGGCTACACCTTC.

Concerning this clone: In the same sample, other DNA sequences code for this CDR3. The chain couples TRBV10-3 to TRBJ1-4; unclear D gene. CDR3 length: 13 residues. V dropped 4 bases and J dropped 2 bases, with 5 bases sitting between them. From germline, CDR1 is ENHRY and CDR2 SYGVKD. The DNA for the CDR3 is TGTGCCATCAGTGCCGGGACTAATGAAAAACTGTTTTTT. Protein sequence: CAISAGTNEKLFF.

V gene TRBV10-3 combines with J gene TRBJ2-1, with 8 bases aligning to TRBD1. The V gene end was trimmed by 0 bases and the J gene end by 13 bases; junction bases not matched to a gene: 5. CDR1 and CDR2 (germline): ENHRY, SYGVKD. CDR3 size: 13 residues. CDR3 sequence: CAISESTDRGQFF. Here the CDR3 DNA reads TGTGCCATCAGTGAGTCAACCGACAGGGGACAGTTCTTC.

The V call is TRBV2, the J call TRBJ1-1; 9 bases fit TRBD1. Germline CDR1 reads SNHLY; CDR2 reads FYNNEI. The junction had 2 bases not matched to a gene; V was cut back by 8 bases and J by 4 bases. CDR3 length equals 12 residues. Written as DNA, the CDR3 is TGTGCCAGCGGACAGGGGATCACTGAAGCTTTCTTT. This encodes CASGQGITEAFF.

This rearrangement joins TRBV25-1 to TRBJ2-7; the D gene could be TRBD1 or TRBD2 (5 bases each). The CDR3 contains 16 residues. V lost 2 bases and J lost 5, with 19 bases in between. Germline assignment: CDR1 MGHDK and CDR2 SYGVNS. As DNA, the CDR3 is TGTGCCAGCAGTGAAGTAGTACCGGGACCCCCCCACGAGCAGTACTTC. Translation gives CASSEVVPGPPHEQYF.

The rearrangement links TRBV2 to TRBJ2-5; D may be TRBD2 (6 bases). V lost 3 bases to trimming and J lost 5 bases, with 10 bases between them. The CDR3 covers 13 residues. Germline V gives CDR1 SNHLY, CDR2 FYNNEI. For the CDR3, the DNA is TGTGCCAGCAGTGATCGGCTAGCGGAGACCCAGTACTTC. It specifies CASSDRLAETQYF.

The rearrangement links TRBV28 to TRBJ2-7; D possibly corresponds to TRBD2 (6 bases). The CDR3 length is 12 residues. The germline V and J ends were trimmed by 3 bases and 7 bases, with 10 bases remaining between them. The V gene's germline CDR1 is MDHEN and CDR2 SYDVKM. In DNA form, the CDR3 reads TGTGCCAGCAGTTTTGGGAGGAATGAGCAGTACTTC. This sequence encodes CASSFGRNEQYF.

The gene calls are TRBV5-1 and TRBJ1-5, with TRBD1 identical over 9 bases. The germline CDR1 and CDR2 sequences are SGHRS and YFSETQ. V lost 4 bases to trimming and J lost 6 bases; unmatched junction nucleotides: 8. The CDR3 is 15 residues long. CDR3 region: CASSPRGDRAQPQHF. The DNA of the CDR3 is TGCGCCAGCAGCCCGAGGGGGGACAGGGCTCAGCCCCAGCATTTT.

Only one count was recorded for this clone. The rearrangement uses TRBV6-6 and TRBJ2-2; 10 bases agree with TRBD1. The CDR3 runs to 16 residues. CDR1 MNHNY and CDR2 SVGAGI come from the germline V gene (reference sequence). Trimming at V came to 7 bases and at J to 6 bases, leaving 11 bases not matched to a gene. The CDR3 coding sequence is TGTGCCAGCATTCGACAGGGGGCGTCGGATGCCGGGGAGCTGTTTTTT. It is translated as CASIRQGASDAGELFF.

Details on this clone: With a much larger clone just one base away, this may be a read error. J is TRBJ1-1 and V is TRBV5-4; unclear D gene. This CDR3 has 14 residues. Trimming removed 6 bases at V and 1 base at J, with 13 bases between. Germline-derived CDR1 and CDR2 are SGHNT and YYREEE (reference sequence). The CDR3 region is CASNPKGGNTEAFF. The CDR3 nucleotides are TGTGCCAGCAACCCGAAAGGAGGGAACACTGAAGCTTTCTTT.

The V and J genes are TRBV7-2 and TRBJ2-2; TRBD2 matches at 7 bases. Trimming cost V 6 bases and J 1 base; bases outside gene matches: 8. The CDR3 consists of 16 residues. Per the germline V gene, CDR1 is SGHTA and CDR2 is FQGNSA. CDR3 protein: CASSPLGRENTGELFF. The CDR3 DNA reads TGTGCCAGCAGTCCTCTGGGGAGGGAGAACACCGGGGAGCTGTTTTTT.

The rearrangement uses TRBV30 and TRBJ2-3, with 8 bases identical to TRBD2. After removal of 0 bases from V and 4 bases from J, the junction contained 6 bases not matched to a gene. This CDR3 has 15 amino acids. Per the germline V gene, CDR1 is GTSNPN and CDR2 is SVGIG (reference sequence). CDR3 residues: CAWSVHGGVADTQYF. CDR3 in DNA: TGTGCCTGGAGTGTACACGGGGGGGTAGCAGATACGCAGTATTTT.

This chain links TRBV7-2 with TRBJ2-5; D gene uncertain. This CDR3 comprises 16 residues. The germline gives CDR1 SGHTA, CDR2 FQGNSA. Deletions cut 4 bases from V and 0 bases from J, with 15 bases between. The CDR3 DNA is TGTGCCAGCAGCTCATGGGTGACTGGAAACCAAGAGACCCAGTACTTC. This sequence encodes CASSSWVTGNQETQYF.

This chain uses TRBV27 with TRBJ2-5; 7 nucleotides align to TRBD1. This CDR3 is built from 15 residues. CDR1 is MNHEY, CDR2 SMNVEV, per germline (reference sequence). V dropped 7 bases and J dropped 1; count of bases not matched to a gene: 9. CDR3 coding DNA: TGTGCCAGCACCCTAGGGGGCAGGATCCAAGAGACCCAGTACTTC. Protein product: CASTLGGRIQETQYF.

The chain combines TRBV6-1 with TRBJ2-1, with 14 bases lining up with TRBD2. The CDR3 covers 14 residues. V gave up 5 bases and J gave up 9 bases; unmatched junction bases: 3. Per germline, CDR1 MNHNS and CDR2 SASEGT. For the CDR3, the DNA is TGTGCCAGCAGTCCGGGACTAGCGGGAGTTGAGCAGTTCTTC. Residues: CASSPGLAGVEQFF.

A word on this clone: Different DNA sequences within this sample yield the same CDR3. This rearrangement joins TRBV5-1 to TRBJ1-1, with TRBD1 matching 10 bases. Per germline, CDR1 SGHRS and CDR2 YFSETQ. CDR3 size: 14 residues. J gave up 4 bases and V 2 bases, and 2 bases lay outside the gene matches. CDR3 nucleotides: TGCGCCAGCAGCTTCCGGGACAGGGGCACTGAAGCTTTCTTT. Protein: CASSFRDRGTEAFF.

The rearrangement joins TRBV5-1 to TRBJ2-2, with a weak D call TRBD1 (6 bases). Trimming removed 1 base at V and 4 bases at J, with 11 bases between. This CDR3 region has 15 residues. The germline V gene encodes CDR1 SGHRS and CDR2 YFSETQ. In nucleotides, the CDR3 is TGCGCCAGCAGCTTGTACTCAGGGGTCACCGGGGAGCTGTTTTTT. Its protein product is CASSLYSGVTGELFF.